The next 24 T cell receptor beta chains were all read from a single sample in a study of blood T cell repertoires in COVID-19. TCRdb's table, derived via immunoSEQ multiplex PCR, lists solely in-frame clones and lacks some. Of under 300,000 clones listed, roughly 86% are singletons. Sequencing was performed on peripheral blood. The receptor set was obtained from a man in his forties or fifties with acute or convalescent COVID-19.

The chain combines TRBV10-2 with TRBJ2-2, with D uncertain. V was cut by 3 bases and J by 3 bases, with 11 bases left in between. CDR1 WSHSY and CDR2 SAAADI come from the germline V gene. CDR3 length: 15 amino acids. CDR3 protein: CASSEWAAHTGELFF. In DNA, the CDR3 is TGCGCCAGCAGTGAATGGGCAGCTCACACCGGGGAGCTGTTTTTT.

The rearrangement uses TRBV28 and TRBJ2-1; D is perhaps TRBD2 (5 bases). The CDR3 extends over 14 amino acids. The germline gives CDR1 MDHEN, CDR2 SYDVKM. V gave up 2 bases and J gave up 5 bases, with 10 bases separating them. The CDR3 coding sequence is TGTGCCAGCAGTTTAAGCTCCGGGAACAATGAGCAGTTCTTC. Protein: CASSLSSGNNEQFF.

As regards this clone: The junction does not match germline at one end; this may be a read error. This chain connects TRBV7-7 to TRBJ2-3; TRBD2 matches 7 bases. From germline, CDR1 is SSHAT and CDR2 FNYEAQ (reference sequence). The CDR3 runs 14 residues. The CDR3 here is CASSPSGNADTQYF. CDR3 in DNA: TGTGCTAGCAGCCCCAGCGGGAACGCAGATACGCAGTATTTT.

The gene calls are TRBV27 and TRBJ1-3; 9 nucleotides match TRBD1. The CDR3 has 18 amino acids. The germline V gene has CDR1 MNHEY and CDR2 SMNVEV (reference sequence). V lost 6 bases, J lost 4 bases, and 16 bases stayed unmatched. The CDR3 loop reads CASSKLPNRGRIGNTIYF. For the CDR3, the DNA is TGTGCCAGCAGCAAACTACCTAACAGGGGGCGCATCGGAAACACCATATATTTT.

V is TRBV11-3 and J is TRBJ1-1; tentative D call: TRBD1 (5 bases). The CDR3 runs 13 residues. V was pared by 5 bases and J by 1 base, with 8 bases between. Germline CDR1 SGHNT, CDR2 YENEEA. In DNA form, the CDR3 reads TGTGCCAGCAGCCTCGGACAGAACACTGAAGCTTTCTTT. Residues: CASSLGQNTEAFF.

The chain recombines TRBV3-1 (or the pseudogene TRBV3-2) with TRBJ1-2; D unclear. Germline assignment: CDR1 LGHDT and CDR2 YNNKEL (reference sequence). There are 13 residues in the CDR3. The V end was cut by 0 bases, the J end by 5 bases, with 7 bases between. For the CDR3, the DNA is TGTGCCAGCAGCCAAGATCCGGGGTATGGCTACACCTTC. Residues: CASSQDPGYGYTF.

CDR3 sequence (DNA): TGTGCCAGCAGCTTAGGGCGGGACAGGGTCGGCTACACCTTC. It encodes CASSLGRDRVGYTF. J is TRBJ1-2 and V is TRBV7-8, with 9 bases lining up with TRBD1. CDR1 and CDR2 from the germline V gene are SGHVS and FQNEAQ. J gave up 8 bases and V 1 base, and 5 bases lay outside the gene matches. CDR3 size: 14 residues.

CDR3 nucleotide sequence: TGTGCCAGCACCACCGGGACAGGAGCCTACGAGCAGTACTTC. This codes for CASTTGTGAYEQYF. The chain links TRBV28 to TRBJ2-7; 8 bases map to TRBD1. Trimming took 7 bases from V and 2 from J; bases not matched to a gene: 7. The CDR3 is 14 residues long. The germline gives CDR1 MDHEN, CDR2 SYDVKM.

This chain joins TRBV11-2 and TRBJ2-1; D is possibly TRBD2 (5 bases). Germline V gives CDR1 SGHAT, CDR2 FQNNGV. CDR3 length equals 16 residues. The V end lost 3 bases, the J end lost 8 bases, and 20 bases lay between the germline ends. CDR3 loop: CASSLEERTGVDEQFF. The DNA of the CDR3 is TGTGCCAGCAGCTTGGAGGAGCGAACCGGAGTAGATGAGCAGTTCTTC.

The J gene is TRBJ1-2, the V gene TRBV30; TRBD1 agrees at 10 bases. With V trimmed by 3 bases and J by 4 bases, 11 bases remained unmatched. Germline V gene lookup returns CDR1 GTSNPN and CDR2 SVGIG (reference sequence). The CDR3 is made up of 16 amino acids. In DNA form, the CDR3 reads TGTGCCTGGAGGCCAGTATGGGACAGGGGCACCTATGGCTACACCTTC. Amino acid sequence: CAWRPVWDRGTYGYTF.

The CDR3 region has the DNA TGTGCCAGCAGCCGAGACAGGGGAACTAATGAAAAACTGTTTTTT. Translated, it gives CASSRDRGTNEKLFF. V and J are TRBV5-4 and TRBJ1-4, with TRBD1 matching over 8 bases. Germline V gives CDR1 SGHNT, CDR2 YYREEE (reference sequence). V trimming: 4 bases; J trimming: 1 base; junction bases outside the gene matches: 3. The CDR3 length is 15 residues.

The chain uses TRBV7-9 and TRBJ1-5; 8 nucleotides line up with TRBD1. V was pared by 1 base and J by 4 bases, with 6 bases of the junction left unmatched. This CDR3 is 16 amino acids long. The germline gives CDR1 SEHNR, CDR2 FQNEAQ (reference sequence). CDR3 bases: TGTGCCAGCAGCTTAGACCAGGGGGCAGGTAATCAGCCCCAGCATTTT. Amino acids: CASSLDQGAGNQPQHF.

This clone turned up a few times. This chain uses TRBV28 with TRBJ1-4; D is uncertain. The V end lost 3 bases, the J end lost 0 bases, and 17 bases lay between the germline ends. Germline V CDR1 and CDR2: MDHEN, SYDVKM. The CDR3 has 18 residues. CDR3 residues: CASSFPLAPFATNEKLFF. Written as DNA, the CDR3 is TGTGCCAGCAGTTTTCCTTTGGCACCATTTGCAACTAATGAAAAACTGTTTTTT.

This chain uses TRBV5-1 with TRBJ2-7, with TRBD1 matching 7 bases. Germline CDR1 and CDR2: SGHRS and YFSETQ. The CDR3 is made up of 15 amino acids. J gave up 2 bases and V 2 bases, and 7 bases lay outside the gene matches. CDR3: CASSLLTGQAYEQYF. CDR3 in DNA: TGCGCCAGCAGCTTACTGACAGGACAGGCCTACGAGCAGTACTTC.

The chain carries TRBV27 and TRBJ2-7; TRBD2 aligns across 8 bases. CDR1 and CDR2 (germline): MNHEY, SMNVEV (reference sequence). This CDR3 region has 14 residues. V shed 10 bases and J 1 base; nucleotides not matched to a gene: 9. The CDR3 region has the DNA TGTGCCACCTCCAGGACTAGCCGATCCTACGAGCAGTACTTC. Its protein product is CATSRTSRSYEQYF.

The V gene is TRBV29-1, the J gene TRBJ1-1; D perhaps matches TRBD1 (6 bases). CDR1 and CDR2 from the germline V gene are SQVTM and ANQGSEA. The CDR3 extends over 12 amino acids. V shed 7 bases and J shed 1 base, with 10 bases lying between them. The CDR3 sequence is CSAGHTNTEAFF. The CDR3 DNA is TGCAGCGCGGGACATACGAACACTGAAGCTTTCTTT.

This clone was found once. The chain has TRBV19 and TRBJ2-7, with a possible D match to TRBD2 (6 bases). Germline loops: CDR1 LNHDA, CDR2 SQIVND (reference sequence). There are 14 residues in the CDR3. V shed 3 bases and J shed 1 base, with 10 bases lying between them. DNA for the CDR3: TGTGCCAGTAGTATTCTAGCGCAATCCTACGAGCAGTACTTC. Translated: CASSILAQSYEQYF.

This chain links TRBV27 with TRBJ2-7, with 10 bases fitting TRBD1. Looked up from germline, CDR1 is MNHEY and CDR2 is SMNVEV (reference sequence). The junction had 3 bases not matched to a gene; V was cut back by 6 bases and J by 4 bases. The CDR3 has 13 amino acids. CDR3 amino acids: CASRRTGGYEQYF. In nucleotides, the CDR3 is TGTGCCAGCAGAAGGACAGGGGGATACGAGCAGTACTTC.

This chain joins TRBV4-1 and TRBJ2-7, with unresolved D. V lost 6 bases and J lost 1, with 13 bases in between. Germline CDR1 MGHRA, CDR2 YSYEKL. This CDR3 is 14 amino acids long. The CDR3 DNA is TGCGCCAGCAGTAACAGTCCAAGTTCCTACGAGCAGTACTTC. This sequence encodes CASSNSPSSYEQYF.

The rearrangement uses TRBV7-2 and TRBJ2-3, with D possibly being TRBD2 (5 bases). The CDR3 contains 17 residues. Germline CDR1 reads SGHTA; CDR2 reads FQGNSA. Trimming shortened V by 1 base and J by 4 bases, and 18 bases separated the two germline ends. The CDR3 loop reads CASSLGPLARSADTQYF. CDR3 nucleotides: TGTGCCAGCAGCTTAGGCCCGCTAGCTCGGAGCGCAGATACGCAGTATTTT.

The J gene is TRBJ1-4, the V gene TRBV5-1, with TRBD1 matching 7 bases. This CDR3 is 16 amino acids long. V dropped 1 base and J dropped 8; count of bases not matched to a gene: 11. Germline assignment: CDR1 SGHRS and CDR2 YFSETQ. CDR3 sequence: CASSLFPTGSGEKLFF. The DNA for the CDR3 is TGCGCCAGCAGCTTGTTCCCGACAGGGTCCGGCGAAAAACTGTTTTTT.

This clone appeared a few times. This chain links TRBV20-1 with TRBJ2-3; 7 nucleotides agree with TRBD2. The CDR3 loop spans 11 amino acids. The V gene end was trimmed by 6 bases and the J gene end by 6 bases; junction bases not matched to a gene: 3. Germline V lookup: CDR1 DFQATT, CDR2 SNEGSKA (reference sequence). The chain's CDR3 is CSAGLVDTQYF. CDR3 DNA sequence: TGCAGTGCCGGACTAGTGGATACGCAGTATTTT.

The CDR3 bases are TGTGCCAGCAGCTCTCAACATCTAGCGGGACGGGTCTACGAGCAGTACTTC. Translating it yields CASSSQHLAGRVYEQYF. The J gene is TRBJ2-7, the V gene TRBV7-9, with 9 bases that match TRBD2. This CDR3 contains 17 residues. Germline V CDR1 and CDR2: SEHNR, FQNEAQ (reference sequence). The V gene end was trimmed by 4 bases and the J gene end by 3 bases; junction bases not matched to a gene: 13.

Comment on this clone: The junction differs from germline at one of its ends, possibly a read error. V gene TRBV5-6 combines with J gene TRBJ1-2; 7 positions agree with TRBD1. CDR1 SGHDT and CDR2 YYEEEE come from the germline V gene. This CDR3 is 14 amino acids long. The CDR3 nucleotides are TGTGCCAACAGCTTGCAGGGGGGTAGCTATGGCTACACCTTC. This codes for CANSLQGGSYGYTF. The full variable domain, in which reference TRBV5-6 and TRBJ1-2 provide the parts outside the CDR3, is DAGVTQSPTHLIKTRGQQVTLRCSPKSGHDTVSWYQQALGQGPQFIFQYYEEEERQRGNFPDRFSGHQFPNYSSELNVNALLLGDSALYLCANSLQGGSYGYTFGSGTRLTVV.